The 14 T cell receptor beta chains below come from one sample, sequenced in a study of Ad26.COV2.S vaccination and SARS-CoV-2 variants. The table came from immunoSEQ multiplex PCR; TCRdb's copy has only in-frame clones and leaves some out. The sample contains 150,000 to 200,000 clones, around 90% of which appear only once. The sample was peripheral blood, taken after recovery from COVID-19. These receptors all stem from a human donor who had recovered from COVID-19.

To note about this clone: The same CDR3 is also encoded by other DNA sequences in this sample. This sequence joins TRBV29-1 and TRBJ1-1; D is perhaps TRBD1 (5 bases). V lost 6 bases to trimming and J lost 4 bases, with 12 bases between them. The CDR3 has 12 residues. Germline V CDR1 and CDR2: SQVTM, ANQGSEA. The CDR3 DNA reads TGCAGCGTCGAGCGGGGGGGCACTGAAGCTTTCTTT. It translates to CSVERGGTEAFF.

V usage is TRBV2 and J usage is TRBJ2-7, with 9 bases that match TRBD2. The CDR3 has 14 residues. From germline, CDR1 is SNHLY and CDR2 FYNNEI. The ends lost 7 bases at V and 5 bases at J; junction bases unmatched: 9. The CDR3 nucleotides are TGTGCCAGCACCCCGGGACTAGCCCGCCACGAGCAGTACTTC. This gives the protein CASTPGLARHEQYF.

The chain has TRBV4-1 and TRBJ2-5; TRBD2 matches at 7 bases. Trimming took 4 bases from V and 4 from J; bases not matched to a gene: 6. The CDR3 runs 14 residues. Germline CDR1 MGHRA, CDR2 YSYEKL. The CDR3 region is CASSPRGGRETQYF. DNA for the CDR3: TGCGCCAGCAGCCCGCGCGGGGGTAGAGAGACCCAGTACTTC.

The chain is built from TRBV10-3 and TRBJ1-3; 9 positions agree with TRBD1. Germline V lookup: CDR1 ENHRY, CDR2 SYGVKD. V gave up 4 bases and J gave up 4 bases; unmatched junction bases: 2. This CDR3 region has 14 residues. The CDR3 nucleotides are TGTGCCATCAGTGGACAGGGGGAAGGAAACACCATATATTTT. Translating it yields CAISGQGEGNTIYF.

The CDR3 is CASSTGIEAQKLFF. In DNA, the CDR3 is TGTGCCAGTAGTACTGGGATTGAGGCCCAAAAACTGTTTTTT. The rearrangement joins TRBV19 to TRBJ1-4; no reliable D call. The germline V gene encodes CDR1 LNHDA and CDR2 SQIVND (reference sequence). The V end was cut by 4 bases, the J end by 9 bases, with 15 bases between. The length of the CDR3 is 14 residues.

This clone occurred once. The CDR3 reads CAWSGVTNEKLFF. The CDR3 bases are TGTGCCTGGAGTGGGGTGACTAATGAAAAACTGTTTTTT. The J gene is TRBJ1-4, the V gene TRBV30; no definite D call. This CDR3 contains 13 residues. Trimming pared 1 base from V and 2 bases from J, leaving 5 bases between. Germline CDR1 is GTSNPN and CDR2 is SVGIG (reference sequence).

The sample holds one count of this clone. The rearrangement links TRBV2 to TRBJ2-5; weak D call: TRBD2 (6 bases). CDR1 SNHLY and CDR2 FYNNEI come from the germline V gene. The CDR3 loop spans 13 amino acids. V was cut by 6 bases and J by 1 base, with 9 bases left in between. The CDR3 region is CASREGLQETQYF. The CDR3 nucleotides are TGTGCCAGCAGGGAGGGTCTCCAAGAGACCCAGTACTTC.

The chain couples TRBV6-5 to TRBJ2-1, with 11 nucleotides matching TRBD2. From germline, CDR1 is MNHEY and CDR2 SVGAGI. The trim removed 9 bases at V and 3 bases at J, leaving 4 bases unmatched. The CDR3 sequence is 14 residues long. The CDR3 DNA reads as TGTGCCAGTCTAGCGGGGGGTTTCTACAATGAGCAGTTCTTC. Protein sequence: CASLAGGFYNEQFF.

As for this clone: Other nucleotide sequences in the sample specify the same CDR3. V usage is TRBV6-5 and J usage is TRBJ1-2; a possible D gene is TRBD1 (5 bases). V lost 6 bases and J lost 8, with 19 bases in between. The CDR3 has 14 amino acids. Per the germline V gene, CDR1 is MNHEY and CDR2 is SVGAGI. The CDR3, as DNA: TGTGCCAGCAGCCGATCGGGGCTCGGTGTAGGCTACACCTTC. It codes for CASSRSGLGVGYTF.

This chain uses TRBV19 with TRBJ1-5, with a possible D match to TRBD1 (5 bases). This CDR3 is 14 amino acids long. Trimming removed 7 bases at V and 2 bases at J, with 12 bases between. Germline V CDR1 and CDR2: LNHDA, SQIVND (reference sequence). The CDR3 bases are TGTGCCAGTATCAGGGCGGGAGGCAATCAGCCCCAGCATTTT. Translated, it gives CASIRAGGNQPQHF.

This clone was recorded a few times. The chain employs TRBV5-6 and TRBJ1-2; 7 bases agree with TRBD1. The CDR3 spans 13 residues. The germline gives CDR1 SGHDT, CDR2 YYEEEE. V lost 3 bases and J lost 11; bases outside the gene matches: 10. CDR3 in DNA: TGTGCCAGCAGCTCTATTTTGTTCAGGGGGTACACCTTC. Translation gives CASSSILFRGYTF.

In its sample, this clone was seen many times. The chain recombines TRBV9 with TRBJ2-7; D may be TRBD1 (5 bases). The CDR3 contains 11 residues. Trimming stripped 7 bases from V and 3 bases from J, with 8 bases between. Germline assignment: CDR1 SGDLS and CDR2 YYNGEE. As DNA, the CDR3 is TGTGCCAGCGTTGACAGCTACGAGCAGTACTTC. As protein: CASVDSYEQYF.

This clone came up a few times. This sequence joins TRBV11-3 and TRBJ1-1, with D uncertain. This CDR3 comprises 13 residues. Germline V gene data show CDR1 as SGHNT and CDR2 as YENEEA. V lost 4 bases to trimming and J lost 0 bases, with 6 bases between them. CDR3 nucleotide sequence: TGTGCCAGCAGCTCTTCGATGAACACTGAAGCTTTCTTT. Protein sequence: CASSSSMNTEAFF.

CDR3: CASSLPGLETQYF. DNA of the CDR3: TGTGCCAGCAGTTTGCCAGGGCTAGAGACCCAGTACTTC. This chain uses TRBV28 with TRBJ2-5; possibly TRBD1 for D (5 bases). V was clipped by 3 bases and J by 4 bases, with 9 bases between them. Per germline, CDR1 MDHEN and CDR2 SYDVKM. The CDR3 runs 13 residues.